The 13 T cell receptor beta chains given below trace back to one sample, sequenced in a study of T cells in Graves' hyperthyroidism and ophthalmopathy. Amplified TCR beta CDR3 regions came from RNA transcripts. The HTBI primer set served for first-round RT-PCR of the TCR CDR3. Each CDR3 protein gets one entry after TCRdb re-called the multiplex PCR reads with MiXCR. The table records roughly 250,000 distinct CDR3 sequences, approximately 16% of them present only once. The sample was blood. All receptors derive from a woman between 18 and 30 years old with Graves' ophthalmopathy.

The table lists this clonotype with many counts. The chain combines TRBV30 with TRBJ1-5, with D possibly being TRBD1 (6 bases). Germline V lookup: CDR1 GTSNPN, CDR2 SVGIG (reference sequence). CDR3 length: 12 residues. The V gene lost 4 bases and the J gene lost 6 bases, with 10 bases spanning the gap. The CDR3 nucleotides read TGTGCCTGGAACAGGGAGGCTCAGCCCCAGCATTTT. The encoded protein is CAWNREAQPQHF.

This clonotype was found many times. The V call is TRBV4-1, the J call TRBJ1-5; D is undetermined. Germline-derived CDR1 and CDR2 are MGHRA and YSYEKL. Trimming removed 2 bases from V and 2 bases from J, with 16 bases in between. This CDR3 has 17 residues. DNA for the CDR3: TGCGCCAGCAGCCAACCAATGGGGAGGCGGGGCAATCAGCCCCAGCATTTT. Translated, it gives CASSQPMGRRGNQPQHF.

This clonotype was observed at least ten times. This chain connects TRBV11-2 to TRBJ2-1, with 11 bases lining up with TRBD2. In germline, CDR1 is SGHAT, CDR2 FQNNGV. V was clipped by 5 bases and J by 0 bases; unmatched bases: 12. This CDR3 is built from 19 residues. In nucleotides, the CDR3 is TGTGCCAGCAGCCCAGGGACTAGCGGAGGCACGAGCTCCTACAATGAGCAGTTCTTC. This translates into CASSPGTSGGTSSYNEQFF.

The V gene is TRBV20-1, the J gene TRBJ2-3, with 11 nucleotides matching TRBD2. CDR1 and CDR2 from the germline V gene are DFQATT and SNEGSKA (reference sequence). The trim removed 3 bases at V and 1 base at J, leaving 12 bases unmatched. CDR3 length equals 18 residues. CDR3 DNA sequence: TGCAGTGCTAGTTATCCTAGCGGGAGGACCGGAGGCACAGATACGCAGTATTTT. Translated: CSASYPSGRTGGTDTQYF.

In this sample, this clonotype turned up many times. This chain uses TRBV10-2 with TRBJ1-5; 7 positions agree with TRBD1. There are 14 residues in the CDR3. Germline V gene lookup returns CDR1 WSHSY and CDR2 SAAADI. V dropped 3 bases and J dropped 9; count of bases not matched to a gene: 8. The CDR3 reads CASSEDRDARPQHF. The CDR3 DNA reads as TGCGCCAGCAGTGAAGACAGGGACGCGCGGCCCCAGCATTTT.

This clonotype was detected many times. The genes are TRBV7-9 and TRBJ2-3; 9 nucleotides line up with TRBD1. The CDR3 is 15 residues long. Germline CDR1 SEHNR, CDR2 FQNEAQ (reference sequence). V was clipped by 3 bases and J by 2 bases; unmatched bases: 3. CDR3 sequence (DNA): TGTGCCAGCAGCTTGGGACAGGGACACACAGATACGCAGTATTTT. Translated, it gives CASSLGQGHTDTQYF. Drawing the rest from reference TRBV7-9 and TRBJ2-3, the complete variable domain is DTGVSQNPRHKITKRGQNVTFRCDPISEHNRLYWYRQTLGQGPEFLTYFQNEAQLEKSRLLSDRFSAERPKGSFSTLEIQRTEQGDSAMYLCASSLGQGHTDTQYFGPGTRLTVL.

This clonotype was recorded at least ten times. V gene TRBV5-1 combines with J gene TRBJ1-4; D is ambiguous. The CDR3 loop spans 14 amino acids. CDR1 is SGHRS, CDR2 YFSETQ, per germline. The V gene lost 3 bases and the J gene lost 5 bases, with 11 bases spanning the gap. CDR3 protein: CASSSAAGNEKLFF. For the CDR3, the DNA is TGCGCCAGCAGCTCAGCGGCGGGAAATGAAAAACTGTTTTTT.

About this clonotype: This may stem from a read error, because a much larger clone lies one nucleotide away. V usage is TRBV5-1 and J usage is TRBJ2-2; TRBD1 might be the D (5 bases). CDR1 SGHRS and CDR2 YFSETQ come from the germline V gene. The CDR3 is 14 residues long. The CDR3 DNA reads TGCGCCAGCAGCCTGCCAGGGAACAACGGGGAGCTGTTTTTT. This codes for CASSLPGNNGELFF.

This clonotype was observed at least ten times. The V call is TRBV2, the J call TRBJ2-5, with D unclear. The CDR3 length is 11 residues. V dropped 6 bases and J dropped 4 bases, with 6 bases sitting between them. Germline CDR1 reads SNHLY; CDR2 reads FYNNEI. The CDR3 DNA reads TGTGCCAGCAGCGTAGGAGAGACCCAGTACTTC. It codes for CASSVGETQYF.

The chain is built from TRBV27 and TRBJ2-5; 8 positions agree with TRBD2. The V segment lost 5 bases and the J segment 5 bases; nucleotides outside the gene matches: 7. This CDR3 contains 14 residues. CDR1 and CDR2 from the germline V gene are MNHEY and SMNVEV (reference sequence). CDR3: CASSRGGYSETQYF. CDR3 nucleotides: TGTGCCAGCAGTCGGGGGGGGTATAGTGAGACCCAGTACTTC.

The chain recombines TRBV25-1 with TRBJ2-3; D possibly uses TRBD1 or TRBD2 (5 bases each). The CDR3 length is 17 residues. CDR1 and CDR2 from the germline V gene are MGHDK and SYGVNS. The germline V and J ends were trimmed by 3 bases and 3 bases, with 19 bases remaining between them. CDR3 nucleotide sequence: TGTGCCAGCAGTGATCCAAATCAGGGTACGGGGACAGATACGCAGTATTTT. This encodes CASSDPNQGTGTDTQYF.

As for this clonotype: A much larger clone differs from this one at a single base, so this may be a read error. J is TRBJ2-3 and V is TRBV6-1, with a tentative D call TRBD2 (5 bases). Germline V gives CDR1 MNHNS, CDR2 SASEGT. Deletions cut 4 bases from V and 3 bases from J, with 11 bases between. The CDR3 extends over 14 amino acids. The CDR3 sequence: CASSGLTQTDTQYF. CDR3 bases: TGTGCCAGCAGTGGACTAACACAGACAGATACGCAGTATTTT.

This clonotype was seen repeatedly, ten times or more. The genes are TRBV7-9 and TRBJ1-6; 9 bases align to TRBD1. CDR1 and CDR2 from the germline V gene are SEHNR and FQNEAQ (reference sequence). The CDR3 is 13 amino acids. V shed 3 bases and J 13 bases; nucleotides not matched to a gene: 4. The CDR3 spells CASSLGTGMPLHF. The CDR3 bases are TGTGCCAGCAGCTTGGGGACAGGGATGCCCCTCCACTTT. Based on the CDR3 plus reference TRBV7-9 and TRBJ1-6, the full variable domain is DTGVSQNPRHKITKRGQNVTFRCDPISEHNRLYWYRQTLGQGPEFLTYFQNEAQLEKSRLLSDRFSAERPKGSFSTLEIQRTEQGDSAMYLCASSLGTGMPLHFGNGTRLTVT.